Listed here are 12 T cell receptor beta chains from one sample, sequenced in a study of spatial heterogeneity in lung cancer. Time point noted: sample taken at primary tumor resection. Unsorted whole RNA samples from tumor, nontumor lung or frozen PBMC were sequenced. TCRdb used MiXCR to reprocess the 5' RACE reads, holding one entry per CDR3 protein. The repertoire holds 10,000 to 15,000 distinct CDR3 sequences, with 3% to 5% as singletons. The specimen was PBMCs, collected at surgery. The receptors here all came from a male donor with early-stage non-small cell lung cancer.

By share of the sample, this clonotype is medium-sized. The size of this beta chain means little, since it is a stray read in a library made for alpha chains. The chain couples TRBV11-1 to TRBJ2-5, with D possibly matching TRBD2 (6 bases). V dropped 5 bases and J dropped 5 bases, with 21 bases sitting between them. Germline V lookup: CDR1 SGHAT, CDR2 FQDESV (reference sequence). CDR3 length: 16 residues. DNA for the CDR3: TGTGCCAGCAGCCACCTGATGGGGAGGTTAGAGGAGACCCAGTACTTC. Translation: CASSHLMGRLEETQYF.

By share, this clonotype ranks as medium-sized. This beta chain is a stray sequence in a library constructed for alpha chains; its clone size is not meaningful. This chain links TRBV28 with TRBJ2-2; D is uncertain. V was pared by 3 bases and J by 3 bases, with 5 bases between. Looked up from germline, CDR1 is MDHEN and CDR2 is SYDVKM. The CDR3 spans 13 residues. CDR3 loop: CASSFDYTGELFF. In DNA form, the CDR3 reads TGTGCCAGCAGTTTCGACTACACCGGGGAGCTGTTTTTT.

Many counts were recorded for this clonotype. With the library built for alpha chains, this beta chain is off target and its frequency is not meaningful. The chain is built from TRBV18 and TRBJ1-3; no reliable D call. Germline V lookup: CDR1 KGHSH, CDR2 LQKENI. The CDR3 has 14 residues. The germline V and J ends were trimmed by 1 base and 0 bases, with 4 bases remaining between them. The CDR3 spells CASSPRNSGNTIYF. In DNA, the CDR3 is TGTGCCAGCTCACCACGGAACTCTGGAAACACCATATATTTT.

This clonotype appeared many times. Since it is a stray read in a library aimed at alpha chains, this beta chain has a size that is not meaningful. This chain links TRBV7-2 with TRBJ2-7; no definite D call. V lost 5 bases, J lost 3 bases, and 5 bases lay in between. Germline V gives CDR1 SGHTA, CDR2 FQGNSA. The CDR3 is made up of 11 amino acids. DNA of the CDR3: TGTGCCAGCAGCGAGCGCTACGAGCAGTACTTC. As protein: CASSERYEQYF.

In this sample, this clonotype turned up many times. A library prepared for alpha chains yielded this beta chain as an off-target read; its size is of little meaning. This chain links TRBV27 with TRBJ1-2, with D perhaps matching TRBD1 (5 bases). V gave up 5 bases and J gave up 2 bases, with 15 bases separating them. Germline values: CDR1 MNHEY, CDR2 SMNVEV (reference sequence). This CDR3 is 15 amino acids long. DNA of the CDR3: TGTGCCAGCAGTCAATCCGGGACGGGGAACTATGGCTACACCTTC. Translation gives CASSQSGTGNYGYTF.

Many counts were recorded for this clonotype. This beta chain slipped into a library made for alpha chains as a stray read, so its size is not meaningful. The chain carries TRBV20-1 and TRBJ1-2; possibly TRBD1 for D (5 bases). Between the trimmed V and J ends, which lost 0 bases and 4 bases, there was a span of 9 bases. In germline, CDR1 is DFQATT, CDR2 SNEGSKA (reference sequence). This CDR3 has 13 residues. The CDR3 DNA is TGCAGTGCTAGAGATCCAGGGCGCTATGGCTACACCTTC. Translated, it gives CSARDPGRYGYTF.

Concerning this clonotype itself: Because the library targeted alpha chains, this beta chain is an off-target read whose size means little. The CDR3 reads CASSWTGNTEAFF. In nucleotides, the CDR3 is TGTGCCAGCAGCTGGACAGGGAACACTGAAGCTTTCTTT. The rearrangement links TRBV7-6 to TRBJ1-1; 7 bases are a match to TRBD1. The CDR3 consists of 13 residues. Germline V gene lookup returns CDR1 SGHVS and CDR2 FNYEAQ. V lost 4 bases to trimming and J lost 1 base; unmatched junction nucleotides: 0.

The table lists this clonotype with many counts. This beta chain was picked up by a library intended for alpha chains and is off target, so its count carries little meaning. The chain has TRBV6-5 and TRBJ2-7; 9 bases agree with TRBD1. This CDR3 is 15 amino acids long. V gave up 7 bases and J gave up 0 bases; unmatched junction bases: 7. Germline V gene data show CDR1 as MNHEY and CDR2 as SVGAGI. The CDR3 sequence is CASKTGTGHSYEQYF. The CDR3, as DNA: TGTGCCAGCAAAACCGGGACAGGGCACTCCTACGAGCAGTACTTC.

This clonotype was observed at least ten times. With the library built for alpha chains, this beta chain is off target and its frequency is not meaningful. The CDR3 sequence: CATSRVGMAEGDTQYF. The DNA for the CDR3 is TGTGCCACCAGCCGTGTCGGAATGGCGGAAGGGGATACGCAGTATTTT. The chain joins TRBV15 to TRBJ2-3; D remains ambiguous. V gave up 5 bases and J gave up 6 bases, with 21 bases separating them. There are 16 residues in the CDR3. Germline V gives CDR1 LNHNV, CDR2 YYDKDF (reference sequence).

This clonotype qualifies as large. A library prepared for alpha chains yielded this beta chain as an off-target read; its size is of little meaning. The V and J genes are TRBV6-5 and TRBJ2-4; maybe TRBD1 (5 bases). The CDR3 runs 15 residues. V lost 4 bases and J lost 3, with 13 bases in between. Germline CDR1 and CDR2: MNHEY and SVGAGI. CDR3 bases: TGTGCCAGCAGTTCCCCTGGACAAGGCAAAAACATTCAGTACTTC. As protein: CASSSPGQGKNIQYF.

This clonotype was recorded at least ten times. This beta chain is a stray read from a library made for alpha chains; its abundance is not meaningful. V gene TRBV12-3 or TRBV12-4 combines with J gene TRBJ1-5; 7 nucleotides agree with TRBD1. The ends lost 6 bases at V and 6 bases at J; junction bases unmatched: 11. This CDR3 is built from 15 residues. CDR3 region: CASRAQGGGGQPQHF. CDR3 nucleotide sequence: TGTGCCAGCAGAGCCCAGGGGGGTGGGGGTCAGCCCCAGCATTTT.

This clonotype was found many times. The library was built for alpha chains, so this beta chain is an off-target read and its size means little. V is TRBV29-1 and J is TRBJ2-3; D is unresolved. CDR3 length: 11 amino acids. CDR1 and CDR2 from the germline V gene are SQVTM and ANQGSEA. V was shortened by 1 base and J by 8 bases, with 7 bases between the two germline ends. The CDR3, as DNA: TGCAGCGTTGAAGTGGAGACTACGCAGTATTTT. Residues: CSVEVETTQYF.